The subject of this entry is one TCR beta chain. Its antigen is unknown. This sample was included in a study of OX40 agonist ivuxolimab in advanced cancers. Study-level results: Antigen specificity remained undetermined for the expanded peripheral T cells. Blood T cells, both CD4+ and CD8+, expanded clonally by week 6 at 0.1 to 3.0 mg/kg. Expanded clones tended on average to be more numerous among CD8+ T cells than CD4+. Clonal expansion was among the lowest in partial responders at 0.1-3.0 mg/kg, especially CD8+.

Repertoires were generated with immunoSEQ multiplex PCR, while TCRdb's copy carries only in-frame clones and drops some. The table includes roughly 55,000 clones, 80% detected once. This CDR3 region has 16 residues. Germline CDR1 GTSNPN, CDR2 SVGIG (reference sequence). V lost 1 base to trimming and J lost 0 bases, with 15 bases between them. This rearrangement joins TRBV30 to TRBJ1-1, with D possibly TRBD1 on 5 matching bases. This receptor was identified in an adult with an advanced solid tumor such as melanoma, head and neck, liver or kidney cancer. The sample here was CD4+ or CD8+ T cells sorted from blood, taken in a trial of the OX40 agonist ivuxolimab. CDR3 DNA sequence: TGTGCCTGGAGTGGAACTTCGGGACGGATGAACACTGAAGCTTTCTTT. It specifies CAWSGTSGRMNTEAFF.